This T cell receptor beta chain was identified in a study of regulatory T cells in long-lasting Graves disease. Findings and limits, study-wide: Persistent patients had a count of shared public clonotypes (more than 2,500) that exceeded that of new patients (around 910). It was in persistent disease that TRBV28, TRBJ1-2 and TRBJ2-5 were favored. Few sampled subjects may have lowered accuracy.

Time point given: persistent/refractory GD, antithyroid drugs over 5 years with positive TRAb. Generation of the TCR library employed RNA extracted from PBMCs. CDR1 is MNHGY, CDR2 SVAAGI, per germline. After removal of 1 base from V and 5 bases from J, the junction contained 5 bases not matched to a gene. The CDR3 is 15 amino acids. This clonotype has at least ten counts. Its specificity is unknown. Construction of the TCR beta libraries employed iRepertoire HTBI primers in conjunction with Arm-PCR of CDR3 regions. TCRdb reprocessed the multiplex PCR reads with MiXCR, giving one entry per CDR3 protein. The table has roughly 500,000 distinct CDR3 sequences, around a fifth seen once; the top ten hold 10% to 15%.

The chain carries TRBV6-9 and TRBJ2-7, with 10 bases that match TRBD1. Sequencing was performed on peripheral blood mononuclear cells (PBMCs), taken when the disease was refractory, from a patient treated with antithyroid drugs. The clonotype comes from a female donor with Graves disease. CDR3 region: CASSYFGTGDDEQYF. CDR3 sequence (DNA): TGTGCCAGCAGTTATTTCGGGACAGGGGACGACGAGCAGTACTTC.